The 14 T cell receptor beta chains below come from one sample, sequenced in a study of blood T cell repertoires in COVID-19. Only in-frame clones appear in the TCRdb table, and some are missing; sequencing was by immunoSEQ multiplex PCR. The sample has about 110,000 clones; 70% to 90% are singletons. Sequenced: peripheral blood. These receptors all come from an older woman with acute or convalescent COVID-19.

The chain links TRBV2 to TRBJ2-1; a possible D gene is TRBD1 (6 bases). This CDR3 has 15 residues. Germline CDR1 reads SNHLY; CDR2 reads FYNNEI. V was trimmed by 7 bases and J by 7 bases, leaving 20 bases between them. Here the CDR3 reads CASNPTGWPGNEQFF. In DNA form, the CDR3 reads TGTGCCAGCAACCCGACAGGTTGGCCGGGGAATGAGCAGTTCTTC.

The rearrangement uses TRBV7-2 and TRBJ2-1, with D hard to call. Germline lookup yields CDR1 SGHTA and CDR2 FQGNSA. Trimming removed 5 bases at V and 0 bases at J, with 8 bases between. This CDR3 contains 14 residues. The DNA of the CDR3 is TGTGCCAGCAGCCTAATACCCTCCTACAATGAGCAGTTCTTC. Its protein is CASSLIPSYNEQFF.

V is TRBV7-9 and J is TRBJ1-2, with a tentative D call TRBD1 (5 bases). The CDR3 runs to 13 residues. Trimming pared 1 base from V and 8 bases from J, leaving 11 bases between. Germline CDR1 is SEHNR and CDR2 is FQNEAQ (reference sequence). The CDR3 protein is CASSLVGVGGYTF. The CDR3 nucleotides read TGTGCCAGCAGCTTAGTAGGGGTCGGCGGCTACACCTTC.

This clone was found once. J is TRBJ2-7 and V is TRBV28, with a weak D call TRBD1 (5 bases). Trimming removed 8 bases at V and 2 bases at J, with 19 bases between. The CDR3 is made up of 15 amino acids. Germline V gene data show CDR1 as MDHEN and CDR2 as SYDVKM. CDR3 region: CASRANRQPTYEQYF. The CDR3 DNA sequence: TGTGCCAGCCGTGCTAACCGACAGCCTACCTACGAGCAGTACTTC.

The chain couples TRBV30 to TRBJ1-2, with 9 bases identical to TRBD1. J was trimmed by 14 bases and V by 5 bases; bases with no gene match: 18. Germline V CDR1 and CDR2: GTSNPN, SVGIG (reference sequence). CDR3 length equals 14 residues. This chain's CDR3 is CAWQEYTGGESLTF. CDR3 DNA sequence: TGTGCCTGGCAAGAGTACACAGGGGGCGAGTCCTTAACCTTC.

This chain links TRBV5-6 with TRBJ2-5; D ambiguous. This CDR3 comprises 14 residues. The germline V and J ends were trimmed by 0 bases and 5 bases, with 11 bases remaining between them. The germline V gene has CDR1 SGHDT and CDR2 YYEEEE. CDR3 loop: CASSLGRRGETQYF. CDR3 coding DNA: TGTGCCAGCAGCTTGGGACGTCGCGGTGAGACCCAGTACTTC.

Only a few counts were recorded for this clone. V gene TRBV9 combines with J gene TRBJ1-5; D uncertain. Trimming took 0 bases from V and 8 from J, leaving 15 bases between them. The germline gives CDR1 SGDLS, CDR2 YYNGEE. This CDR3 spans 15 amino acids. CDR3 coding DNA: TGTGCCAGCAGCGTAGGCGTCTCTCAAAACGAGCCCCAGCATTTT. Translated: CASSVGVSQNEPQHF.

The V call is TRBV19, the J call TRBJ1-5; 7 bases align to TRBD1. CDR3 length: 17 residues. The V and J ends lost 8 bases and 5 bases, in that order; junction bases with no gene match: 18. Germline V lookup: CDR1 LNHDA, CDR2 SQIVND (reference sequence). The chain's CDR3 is CASGEGGLVSGHQPQHF. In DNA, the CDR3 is TGTGCCAGTGGGGAAGGGGGCCTGGTGTCGGGGCATCAGCCCCAGCATTTT.

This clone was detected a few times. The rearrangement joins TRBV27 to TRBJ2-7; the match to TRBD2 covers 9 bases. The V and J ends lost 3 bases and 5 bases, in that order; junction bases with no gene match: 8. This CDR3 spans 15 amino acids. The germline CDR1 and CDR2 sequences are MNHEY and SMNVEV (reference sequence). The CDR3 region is CASSLASGKVDEQYF. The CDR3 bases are TGTGCCAGCAGTTTGGCTAGCGGGAAGGTCGACGAGCAGTACTTC.

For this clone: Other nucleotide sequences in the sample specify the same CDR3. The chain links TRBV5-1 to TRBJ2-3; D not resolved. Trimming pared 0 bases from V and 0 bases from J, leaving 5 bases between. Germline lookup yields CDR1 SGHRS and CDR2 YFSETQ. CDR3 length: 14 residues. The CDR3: CASSLDRSTDTQYF. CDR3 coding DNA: TGCGCCAGCAGCTTGGACCGGAGCACAGATACGCAGTATTTT. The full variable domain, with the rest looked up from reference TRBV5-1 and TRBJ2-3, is KAGVTQTPRYLIKTRGQQVTLSCSPISGHRSVSWYQQTPGQGLQFLFEYFSETQRNKGNFPGRFSGRQFSNSRSEMNVSTLELGDSALYLCASSLDRSTDTQYFGPGTRLTVL.

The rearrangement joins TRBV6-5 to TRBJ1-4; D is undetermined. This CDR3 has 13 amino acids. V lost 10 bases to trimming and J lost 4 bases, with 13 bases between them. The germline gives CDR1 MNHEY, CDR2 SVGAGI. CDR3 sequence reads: CATLDGNNEKLFF. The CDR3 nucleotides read TGTGCCACCCTGGACGGGAATAATGAAAAACTGTTTTTT.

DNA for the CDR3: TGTGCCGGGCTTCGACTAGTTCGTAACAATGAGCAGTTCTTC. Protein sequence: CAGLRLVRNNEQFF. The chain is built from TRBV2 and TRBJ2-1; TRBD2 might be the D (6 bases). The CDR3 is 14 residues long. Germline lookup yields CDR1 SNHLY and CDR2 FYNNEI. V shed 11 bases and J shed 5 bases, with 19 bases lying between them.

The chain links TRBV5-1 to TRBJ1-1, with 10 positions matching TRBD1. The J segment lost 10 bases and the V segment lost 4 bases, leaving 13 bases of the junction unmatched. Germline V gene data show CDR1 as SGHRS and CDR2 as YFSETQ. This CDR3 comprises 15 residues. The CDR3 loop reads CASSLRPGTGDRAFF. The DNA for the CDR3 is TGCGCCAGCAGCCTACGTCCCGGGACAGGGGACCGAGCTTTCTTT. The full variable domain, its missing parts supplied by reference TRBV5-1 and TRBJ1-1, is KAGVTQTPRYLIKTRGQQVTLSCSPISGHRSVSWYQQTPGQGLQFLFEYFSETQRNKGNFPGRFSGRQFSNSRSEMNVSTLELGDSALYLCASSLRPGTGDRAFFGQGTRLTVV.

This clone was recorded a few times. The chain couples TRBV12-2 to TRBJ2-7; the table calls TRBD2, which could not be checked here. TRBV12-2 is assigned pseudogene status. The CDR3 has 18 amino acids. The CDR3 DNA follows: TGTGCAAGTCGCCAACGACCTCGGCGGCCCGCAACATCCTACGAGCAGTACTTC. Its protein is CASRQRPRRPATSYEQYF.